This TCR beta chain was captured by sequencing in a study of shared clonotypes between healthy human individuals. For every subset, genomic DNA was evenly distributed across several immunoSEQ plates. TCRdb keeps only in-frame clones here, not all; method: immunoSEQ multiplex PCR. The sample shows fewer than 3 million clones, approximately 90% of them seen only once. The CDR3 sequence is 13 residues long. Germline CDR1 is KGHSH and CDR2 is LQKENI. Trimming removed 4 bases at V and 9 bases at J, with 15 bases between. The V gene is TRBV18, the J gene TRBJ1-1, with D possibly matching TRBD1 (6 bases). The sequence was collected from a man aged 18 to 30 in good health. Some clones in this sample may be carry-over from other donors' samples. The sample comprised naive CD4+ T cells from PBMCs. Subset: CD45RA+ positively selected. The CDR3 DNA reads TGTGCCAGCTCACGTCCGGACAGTCCGAAAGCTTTCTTT. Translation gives CASSRPDSPKAFF.